The 2 T cell receptor beta chains given below trace back to one sample, sequenced in a study of blood T cell repertoires in COVID-19. The assay was immunoSEQ multiplex PCR, and TCRdb's table has in-frame clones only and misses some. The table includes tens of thousands of clones, approximately 90% detected once. Sequencing used peripheral blood. The receptors come from a human donor in a cohort sampled during active COVID-19.

This clone was seen just once. V and J are TRBV7-8 and TRBJ2-1; 8 bases are shared with TRBD2. V lost 4 bases, J lost 6 bases, and 2 bases stayed unmatched. Per the germline V gene, CDR1 is SGHVS and CDR2 is FQNEAQ. The CDR3 is 13 amino acids. CDR3 sequence: CASSYGLANEQFF. CDR3 in DNA: TGTGCCAGCAGCTACGGACTAGCCAATGAGCAGTTCTTC. The full variable domain, rest sourced from reference TRBV7-8 and TRBJ2-1, is GAGVSQSPRYKVAKRGQDVALRCDPISGHVSLFWYQQALGQGPEFLTYFQNEAQLDKSGLPSDRFFAERPEGSVSTLKIQRTQQEDSAVYLCASSYGLANEQFFGPGTRLTVL.

This clone has more than one count but fewer than ten. DNA for the CDR3: TGTGCCAGCAGCCGCGGAGTAGAGACTGAAGCTTTCTTT. Protein: CASSRGVETEAFF. The rearrangement links TRBV9 to TRBJ1-1; D unresolved. The CDR3 has 13 residues. Germline CDR1 SGDLS, CDR2 YYNGEE. Trimming cost V 4 bases and J 5 bases, with 12 bases left between them.